This record looks at one T cell receptor beta chain sequence and its context. Antigen specificity is unknown. The method was immunoSEQ multiplex PCR; TCRdb's version includes in-frame clones alone and lacks a portion of them. Of 120,000 or so clones listed, about 90% were seen once; the top ten hold around 14%. This sample stems from a study of T cell responses to AZD1222 COVID-19 vaccine. The CDR3 loop spans 16 amino acids. Germline CDR1 SNHLY, CDR2 FYNNEI. V lost 1 base, J lost 0 bases, and 2 bases stayed unmatched. Study-wide results and caveats: Dominant CD4 TCR responses targeted spike regions 160-218 and 743-854.

This clonotype was obtained from an adult in good health. The rearrangement uses TRBV2 and TRBJ2-1; 8 nucleotides match TRBD1. The input for sequencing was peripheral blood, taken on day 0 of AZD1222 vaccination. This CDR3 reads CASSEGTGPSYNEQFF. The CDR3 DNA is TGTGCCAGCAGTGAAGGGACAGGGCCCTCCTACAATGAGCAGTTCTTC.